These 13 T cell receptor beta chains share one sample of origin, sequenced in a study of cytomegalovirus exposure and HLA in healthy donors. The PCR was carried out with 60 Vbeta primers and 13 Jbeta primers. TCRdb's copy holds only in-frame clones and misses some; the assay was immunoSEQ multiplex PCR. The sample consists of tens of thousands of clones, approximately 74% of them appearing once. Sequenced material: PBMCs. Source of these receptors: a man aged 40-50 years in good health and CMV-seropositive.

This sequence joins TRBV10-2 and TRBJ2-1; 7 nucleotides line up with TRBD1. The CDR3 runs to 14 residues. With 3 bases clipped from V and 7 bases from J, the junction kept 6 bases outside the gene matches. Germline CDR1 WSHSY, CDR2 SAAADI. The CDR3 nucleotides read TGCGCCAGCAGTGATGAGCAGGGGGTGAATGAGCAGTTCTTC. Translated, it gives CASSDEQGVNEQFF.

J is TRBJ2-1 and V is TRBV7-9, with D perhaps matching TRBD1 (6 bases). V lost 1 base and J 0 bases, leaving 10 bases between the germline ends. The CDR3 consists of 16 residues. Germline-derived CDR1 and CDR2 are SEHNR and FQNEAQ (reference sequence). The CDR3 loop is CASSLVRQASYNEQFF. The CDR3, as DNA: TGTGCCAGCAGCTTAGTGCGACAGGCCTCCTACAATGAGCAGTTCTTC. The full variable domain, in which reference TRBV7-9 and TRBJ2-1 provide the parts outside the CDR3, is DTGVSQNPRHKITKRGQNVTFRCDPISEHNRLYWYRQTLGQGPEFLTYFQNEAQLEKSRLLSDRFSAERPKGSFSTLEIQRTEQGDSAMYLCASSLVRQASYNEQFFGPGTRLTVL.

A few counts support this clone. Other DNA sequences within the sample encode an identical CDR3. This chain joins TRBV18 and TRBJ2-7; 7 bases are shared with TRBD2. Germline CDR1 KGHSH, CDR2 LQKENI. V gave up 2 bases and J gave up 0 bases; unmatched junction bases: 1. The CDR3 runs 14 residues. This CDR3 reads CASSPASGSYEQYF. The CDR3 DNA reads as TGTGCCAGCTCACCAGCTAGCGGCTCCTACGAGCAGTACTTC.

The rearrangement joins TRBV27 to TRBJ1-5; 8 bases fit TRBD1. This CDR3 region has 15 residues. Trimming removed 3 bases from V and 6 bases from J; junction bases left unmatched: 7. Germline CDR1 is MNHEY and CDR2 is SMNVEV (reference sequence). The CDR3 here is CASSLAGGIGQPQHF. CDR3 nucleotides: TGTGCCAGCAGTTTGGCAGGGGGCATTGGTCAGCCCCAGCATTTT.

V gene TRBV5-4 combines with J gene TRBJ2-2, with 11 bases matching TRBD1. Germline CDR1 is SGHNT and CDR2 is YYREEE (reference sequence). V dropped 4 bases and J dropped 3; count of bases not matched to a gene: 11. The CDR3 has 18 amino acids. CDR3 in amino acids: CASSAGIVGQGDTGELFF. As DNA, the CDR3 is TGTGCCAGCAGCGCAGGGATCGTGGGACAGGGGGACACCGGGGAGCTGTTTTTT.

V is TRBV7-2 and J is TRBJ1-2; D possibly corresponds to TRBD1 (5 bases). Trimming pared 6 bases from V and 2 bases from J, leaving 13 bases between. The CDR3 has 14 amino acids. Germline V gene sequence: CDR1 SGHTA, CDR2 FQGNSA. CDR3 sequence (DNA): TGTGCCAGCAGTTCTGACAGCGGGAACTATGGCTACACCTTC. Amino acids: CASSSDSGNYGYTF.

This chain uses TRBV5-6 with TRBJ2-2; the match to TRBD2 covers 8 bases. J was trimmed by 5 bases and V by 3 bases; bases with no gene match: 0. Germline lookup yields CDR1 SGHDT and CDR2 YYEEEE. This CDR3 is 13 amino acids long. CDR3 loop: CASSSGGTGELFF. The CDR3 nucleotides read TGTGCCAGCAGCTCGGGGGGGACCGGGGAGCTGTTTTTT.

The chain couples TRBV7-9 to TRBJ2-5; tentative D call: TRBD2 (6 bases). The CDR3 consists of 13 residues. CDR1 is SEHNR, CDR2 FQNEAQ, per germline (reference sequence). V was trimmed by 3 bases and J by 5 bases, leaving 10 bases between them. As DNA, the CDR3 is TGTGCCAGCAGCTTGGGGGGATCGGAGACCCAGTACTTC. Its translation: CASSLGGSETQYF.

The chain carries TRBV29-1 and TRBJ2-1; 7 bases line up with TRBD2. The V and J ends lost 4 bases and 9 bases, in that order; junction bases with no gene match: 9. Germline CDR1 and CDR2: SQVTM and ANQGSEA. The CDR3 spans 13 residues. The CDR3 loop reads CSVGDLRESEQFF. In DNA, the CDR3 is TGCAGCGTTGGGGACTTGCGGGAGAGTGAGCAGTTCTTC.

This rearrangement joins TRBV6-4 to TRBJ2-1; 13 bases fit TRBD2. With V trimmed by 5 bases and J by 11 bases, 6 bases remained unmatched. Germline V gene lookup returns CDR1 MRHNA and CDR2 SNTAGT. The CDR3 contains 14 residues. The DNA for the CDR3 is TGTGCCAGCAGTCCCACTAGCGGGGGGGCTAAGCAGTTCTTC. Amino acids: CASSPTSGGAKQFF.

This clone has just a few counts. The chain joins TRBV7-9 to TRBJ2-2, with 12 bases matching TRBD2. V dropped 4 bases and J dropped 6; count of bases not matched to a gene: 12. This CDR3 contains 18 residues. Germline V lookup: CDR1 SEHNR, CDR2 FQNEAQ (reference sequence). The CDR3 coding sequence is TGTGCCAGCAGCTCCCCCTCACCTAGCGGGGGGGAACCCGGGGAGCTGTTTTTT. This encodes CASSSPSPSGGEPGELFF. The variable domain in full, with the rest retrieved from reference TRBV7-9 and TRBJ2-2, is DTGVSQNPRHKITKRGQNVTFRCDPISEHNRLYWYRQTLGQGPEFLTYFQNEAQLEKSRLLSDRFSAERPKGSFSTLEIQRTEQGDSAMYLCASSSPSPSGGEPGELFFGEGSRLTVL.

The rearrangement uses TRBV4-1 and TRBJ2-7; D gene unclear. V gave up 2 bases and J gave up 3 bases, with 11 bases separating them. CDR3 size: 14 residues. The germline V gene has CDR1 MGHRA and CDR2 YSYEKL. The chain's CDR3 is CASSQLSDNYEQYF. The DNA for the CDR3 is TGCGCCAGCAGCCAACTCTCAGATAACTACGAGCAGTACTTC.

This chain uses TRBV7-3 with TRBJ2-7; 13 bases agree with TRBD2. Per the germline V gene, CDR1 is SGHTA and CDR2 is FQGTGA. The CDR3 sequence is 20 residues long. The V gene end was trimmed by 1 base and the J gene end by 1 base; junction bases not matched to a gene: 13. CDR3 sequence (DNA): TGTGCCAGCAGCTTAAGTGAGGGGACTAGCGGGGATATTGGGTCCTACGAGCAGTACTTC. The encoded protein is CASSLSEGTSGDIGSYEQYF.